Each of the 26 T cell receptor beta chains below was sequenced from the same sample in a study of CD8+ T cells in alopecia areata. Extracted from the samples, RNA was reverse transcribed into cDNA to serve as the sequencing template. The method was immunoSEQ multiplex PCR; TCRdb's version includes in-frame clones alone and lacks a portion of them. The sample lists roughly 150,000 clones; 55% were seen once. Input material: CD4+ T cells sorted from blood. These TCRs come from a human donor in good health.

The chain uses TRBV7-2 and TRBJ1-4; tentatively, D is TRBD1 (6 bases). Trimming left V 10 bases short and J 4 bases short, with 13 bases between. CDR3 length: 13 amino acids. Germline-derived CDR1 and CDR2 are SGHTA and FQGNSA. The chain's CDR3 is CATGGGRNEKLFF. The CDR3 DNA is TGTGCCACCGGCGGGGGGCGTAATGAAAAACTGTTTTTT. Variable domain in full (rest from reference TRBV7-2 and TRBJ1-4): GAGVSQSPSNKVTEKGKDVELRCDPISGHTALYWYRQSLGQGLEFLIYFQGNSAPDKSGLPSDRFSAERTGGSVSTLTIQRTQQEDSAVYLCATGGGRNEKLFFGSGTQLSVL.

The gene calls are TRBV4-1 and TRBJ2-7; 13 bases line up with TRBD2. Germline V gives CDR1 MGHRA, CDR2 YSYEKL. This CDR3 is built from 16 residues. V was pared by 2 bases and J by 7 bases, with 8 bases of the junction left unmatched. CDR3 loop: CASSQPTGLAGVEQYF. The CDR3 region has the DNA TGCGCCAGCAGCCAACCTACAGGACTAGCGGGAGTTGAGCAGTACTTC.

The V gene is TRBV23-1, the J gene TRBJ1-5, with D unresolved. TRBV23-1 counts as an open reading frame of uncertain function. V was trimmed by 11 bases and J by 0 bases, leaving 8 bases between them. CDR3 size: 12 residues. Here the CDR3 reads CARGNSNQPQHF. As DNA, the CDR3 is TGCGCCCGAGGCAATAGCAATCAGCCCCAGCATTTT.

There are a few counts of this clone. V and J are TRBV19 and TRBJ2-7; 8 nucleotides line up with TRBD1. The CDR3 length is 14 residues. V lost 3 bases and J lost 3; bases outside the gene matches: 4. The germline V gene has CDR1 LNHDA and CDR2 SQIVND (reference sequence). CDR3 nucleotide sequence: TGTGCCAGTAGTATTCTCGGGACAGGCTACGAGCAGTACTTC. Protein product: CASSILGTGYEQYF.

The chain employs TRBV15 and TRBJ2-7, with D possibly matching TRBD1 (7 bases). V was shortened by 0 bases and J by 5 bases, with 17 bases between the two germline ends. CDR1 and CDR2 from the germline V gene are LNHNV and YYDKDF (reference sequence). This CDR3 contains 16 residues. The CDR3, as DNA: TGTGCCACCAGCAGAGATCTCCAGGGGGTAGCGGACGAGCAGTACTTC. This translates into CATSRDLQGVADEQYF.

This chain uses TRBV27 with TRBJ1-2, with a tentative D call TRBD1 (5 bases). The CDR3 extends over 14 amino acids. Trimming removed 3 bases from V and 4 bases from J, with 12 bases in between. Germline CDR1 MNHEY, CDR2 SMNVEV (reference sequence). CDR3 in DNA: TGTGCCAGCAGTTTGGGGGGACCTGGCTATGGCTACACCTTC. This sequence encodes CASSLGGPGYGYTF.

The chain recombines TRBV11-2 with TRBJ2-1; maybe TRBD1 (6 bases). This CDR3 has 17 residues. The germline V and J ends were trimmed by 0 bases and 6 bases, with 18 bases remaining between them. From germline, CDR1 is SGHAT and CDR2 FQNNGV. CDR3 in DNA: TGTGCCAGCAGCTTAGATAGCCACAGGGCCTATCCCAATGAGCAGTTCTTC. This encodes CASSLDSHRAYPNEQFF.

This clone was seen a handful of times. The chain employs TRBV7-8 and TRBJ2-7; D is uncertain. Trimming removed 2 bases from V and 7 bases from J, with 12 bases in between. The CDR3 spans 13 residues. The V gene's germline CDR1 is SGHVS and CDR2 FQNEAQ. CDR3: CASSLSLLREQYF. The DNA for the CDR3 is TGTGCCAGCAGCTTAAGCCTTTTGAGGGAGCAGTACTTC.

V usage is TRBV10-3 and J usage is TRBJ2-7, with TRBD1 matching 8 bases. The CDR3 is 14 amino acids. Losses at the gene ends were 6 bases for V and 6 bases for J; bases not matched to a gene: 10. Germline V gene sequence: CDR1 ENHRY, CDR2 SYGVKD. The CDR3 sequence: CAISQGARESEQYF. The CDR3 bases are TGTGCCATCAGCCAGGGGGCGCGGGAAAGCGAGCAGTACTTC.

V and J are TRBV19 and TRBJ1-1; tentatively, D is TRBD1 (6 bases). The germline gives CDR1 LNHDA, CDR2 SQIVND (reference sequence). V was shortened by 7 bases and J by 2 bases, with 17 bases between the two germline ends. The CDR3 covers 15 residues. The CDR3, as DNA: TGTGCCAGTATGACACAGGGCCCCCTTAACACTGAAGCTTTCTTT. It codes for CASMTQGPLNTEAFF. The whole variable domain, remainder taken from reference TRBV19 and TRBJ1-1, is DGGITQSPKYLFRKEGQNVTLSCEQNLNHDAMYWYRQDPGQGLRLIYYSQIVNDFQKGDIAEGYSVSREKKESFPLTVTSAQKNPTAFYLCASMTQGPLNTEAFFGQGTRLTVV.

The J gene is TRBJ1-1, the V gene TRBV6-1; tentative D call: TRBD1 (5 bases). V lost 6 bases and J 5 bases, leaving 16 bases between the germline ends. This CDR3 is 14 amino acids long. CDR1 and CDR2 from the germline V gene are MNHNS and SASEGT. CDR3 residues: CASRVDRMGTEAFF. The CDR3 bases are TGTGCCAGCAGAGTCGACAGAATGGGAACTGAAGCTTTCTTT.

The chain joins TRBV28 to TRBJ2-7, with 7 bases aligning to TRBD1. The CDR3 is 12 amino acids. CDR1 and CDR2 (germline): MDHEN, SYDVKM. V lost 7 bases to trimming and J lost 5 bases; unmatched junction nucleotides: 5. This CDR3 is CASTGQVHEQYF. Written as DNA, the CDR3 is TGTGCCAGCACTGGACAGGTACACGAGCAGTACTTC.

The V call is TRBV2, the J call TRBJ2-7, with 13 bases fitting TRBD2. The CDR3 has 14 amino acids. V gave up 4 bases and J gave up 6 bases; unmatched junction bases: 3. Germline lookup yields CDR1 SNHLY and CDR2 FYNNEI. The CDR3 region has the DNA TGTGCCAGCAGTGGAAGACTAGCGGGAGGCGAGCAGTACTTC. Translated: CASSGRLAGGEQYF.

V gene TRBV6-5 combines with J gene TRBJ2-1; 8 bases map to TRBD2. Germline assignment: CDR1 MNHEY and CDR2 SVGAGI. V lost 8 bases, J lost 6 bases, and 12 bases stayed unmatched. The CDR3 has 15 amino acids. CDR3 DNA sequence: TGTGCCAGCCGCGTAACGGGAGGGGGACGCAATGAGCAGTTCTTC. Translating gives CASRVTGGGRNEQFF.

The V call is TRBV9, the J call TRBJ2-1, with D possibly TRBD1 on 5 matching bases. In germline, CDR1 is SGDLS, CDR2 YYNGEE. Trimming shortened V by 0 bases and J by 7 bases, and 11 bases separated the two germline ends. This CDR3 is built from 14 residues. The CDR3 loop reads CASSVGASGNEQFF. Written as DNA, the CDR3 is TGTGCCAGCAGCGTAGGTGCCTCAGGGAATGAGCAGTTCTTC. Full variable domain (missing parts from reference TRBV9 and TRBJ2-1): DSGVTQTPKHLITATGQRVTLRCSPRSGDLSVYWYQQSLDQGLQFLIQYYNGEERAKGNILERFSAQQFPDLHSELNLSSLELGDSALYFCASSVGASGNEQFFGPGTRLTVL.

The chain is built from TRBV10-3 and TRBJ2-3; D remains unclear. The CDR3 runs 12 residues. Trimming took 5 bases from V and 2 from J, leaving 5 bases between them. Germline assignment: CDR1 ENHRY and CDR2 SYGVKD. In nucleotides, the CDR3 is TGTGCCATCAGTTGGGCCACAGATACGCAGTATTTT. Translating it yields CAISWATDTQYF.

This clone was detected a few times. The CDR3 nucleotides read TGTGCCAGCAGCTTACGACTAGCGGAGTACAATGAGCAGTTCTTC. Protein product: CASSLRLAEYNEQFF. The chain is built from TRBV7-9 and TRBJ2-1; 9 positions agree with TRBD2. CDR1 SEHNR and CDR2 FQNEAQ come from the germline V gene (reference sequence). CDR3 length: 15 residues. Trimming took 2 bases from V and 4 from J; bases not matched to a gene: 3.

This clone has just a few counts. V gene TRBV23-1 combines with J gene TRBJ2-5, with D tentatively TRBD2 (5 bases). TRBV23-1 has ORF status, its function being uncertain. Deletions cut 4 bases from V and 5 bases from J, with 14 bases between. The CDR3 loop spans 14 amino acids. CDR3 coding DNA: TGCGCCAGCAGTCGCGACTACTTTTGGGAGACCCAGTACTTC. Protein sequence: CASSRDYFWETQYF.

The chain combines TRBV30 with TRBJ2-2, with 10 bases fitting TRBD1. V trimming: 3 bases; J trimming: 5 bases; junction bases outside the gene matches: 6. CDR1 is GTSNPN, CDR2 SVGIG, per germline (reference sequence). The CDR3 has 15 residues. CDR3 sequence reads: CAWRAGTGVTGELFF. The CDR3 nucleotides are TGTGCCTGGAGGGCCGGGACAGGGGTTACCGGGGAGCTGTTTTTT.

The chain links TRBV6-5 to TRBJ1-2; D remains unclear. Germline V lookup: CDR1 MNHEY, CDR2 SVGAGI. V dropped 0 bases and J dropped 5 bases, with 7 bases sitting between them. The CDR3 is made up of 13 amino acids. CDR3 bases: TGTGCCAGCAGTTACTCGAGGTATTATGGCTACACCTTC. It specifies CASSYSRYYGYTF.

The chain is built from TRBV30 and TRBJ2-1; D gene unclear. With 3 bases removed from V and 5 bases from J, the gap between germline ends came to 11 bases. The CDR3 covers 13 residues. CDR1 GTSNPN and CDR2 SVGIG come from the germline V gene (reference sequence). This CDR3 is CAWSALSDNEQFF. The CDR3 nucleotides read TGTGCCTGGAGCGCTCTCTCGGACAATGAGCAGTTCTTC.

This rearrangement joins TRBV10-3 to TRBJ2-1, with TRBD2 matching 9 bases. Germline V gene data show CDR1 as ENHRY and CDR2 as SYGVKD. The CDR3 has 17 residues. Trimming removed 7 bases from V and 0 bases from J; junction bases left unmatched: 10. The CDR3 nucleotides read TGTGCCATCAAGAGCGGAGTTAGCGGGAGCTCCTACAATGAGCAGTTCTTC. Encoded protein: CAIKSGVSGSSYNEQFF.

This clone was counted only a few times. The CDR3 sequence is CSFAGRGETQYF. The CDR3, as DNA: TGCAGCTTCGCAGGGAGAGGAGAGACCCAGTACTTC. V is TRBV29-1 and J is TRBJ2-5; possibly TRBD1 or TRBD2 for D (5 bases each). Germline CDR1 reads SQVTM; CDR2 reads ANQGSEA. This CDR3 is built from 12 residues. V was cut by 8 bases and J by 4 bases, with 14 bases left in between.

This clone was picked up a small number of times. The chain uses TRBV29-1 and TRBJ2-5; 8 nucleotides agree with TRBD2. Germline assignment: CDR1 SQVTM and CDR2 ANQGSEA. V dropped 4 bases and J dropped 4; count of bases not matched to a gene: 8. The CDR3 is made up of 14 amino acids. The CDR3 region is CSVGLALLTETQYF. The DNA for the CDR3 is TGCAGCGTTGGACTAGCGTTATTAACAGAGACCCAGTACTTC.

J is TRBJ1-5 and V is TRBV11-2; D may be TRBD1 (5 bases). Germline values: CDR1 SGHAT, CDR2 FQNNGV. CDR3 length: 15 residues. The V end was cut by 1 base, the J end by 6 bases, with 13 bases between. The CDR3 protein is CASSLGSTVGQPQHF. The CDR3 coding sequence is TGTGCCAGCAGCTTAGGGTCGACAGTGGGTCAGCCCCAGCATTTT.

The gene calls are TRBV29-1 and TRBJ2-5; unclear D gene. Germline values: CDR1 SQVTM, CDR2 ANQGSEA. CDR3 length: 12 amino acids. Trimming took 8 bases from V and 2 from J, leaving 12 bases between them. CDR3 amino acids: CSHDIQQETQYF. CDR3 DNA sequence: TGCAGCCACGACATACAACAAGAGACCCAGTACTTC.